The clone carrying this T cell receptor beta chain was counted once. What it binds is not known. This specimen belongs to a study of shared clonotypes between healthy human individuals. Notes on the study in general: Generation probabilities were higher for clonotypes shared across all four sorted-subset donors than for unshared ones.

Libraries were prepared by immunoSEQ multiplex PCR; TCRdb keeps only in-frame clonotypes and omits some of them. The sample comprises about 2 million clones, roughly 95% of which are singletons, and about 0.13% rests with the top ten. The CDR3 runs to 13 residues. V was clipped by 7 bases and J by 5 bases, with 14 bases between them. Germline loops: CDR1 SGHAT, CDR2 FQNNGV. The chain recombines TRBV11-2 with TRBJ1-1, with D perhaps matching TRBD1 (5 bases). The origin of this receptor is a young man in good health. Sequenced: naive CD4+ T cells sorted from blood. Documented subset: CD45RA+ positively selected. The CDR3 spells CASTGGRGTEAFF. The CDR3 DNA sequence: TGTGCCAGCACCGGGGGACGGGGTACTGAAGCTTTCTTT. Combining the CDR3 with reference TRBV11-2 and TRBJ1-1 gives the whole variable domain EAGVAQSPRYKIIEKRQSVAFWCNPISGHATLYWYQQILGQGPKLLIQFQNNGVVDDSQLPKDRFSAERLKGVDSTLKIQPAKLEDSAVYLCASTGGRGTEAFFGQGTRLTVV.